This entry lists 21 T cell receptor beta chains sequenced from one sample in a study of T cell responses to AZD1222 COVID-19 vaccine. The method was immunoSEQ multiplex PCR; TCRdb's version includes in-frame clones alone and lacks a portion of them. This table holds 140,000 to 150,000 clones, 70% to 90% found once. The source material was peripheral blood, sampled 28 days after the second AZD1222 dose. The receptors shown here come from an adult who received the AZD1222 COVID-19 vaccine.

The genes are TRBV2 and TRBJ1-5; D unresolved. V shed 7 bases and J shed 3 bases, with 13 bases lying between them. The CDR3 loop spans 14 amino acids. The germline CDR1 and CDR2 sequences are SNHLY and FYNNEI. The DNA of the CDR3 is TGTGCCAGCAAGTGGAACAGAGACAATCAGCCCCAGCATTTT. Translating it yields CASKWNRDNQPQHF.

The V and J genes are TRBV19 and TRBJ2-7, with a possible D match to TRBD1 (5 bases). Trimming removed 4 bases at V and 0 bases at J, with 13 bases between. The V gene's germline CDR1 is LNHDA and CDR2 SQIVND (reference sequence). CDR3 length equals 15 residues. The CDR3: CASSNRLRDSYEQYF. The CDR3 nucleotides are TGTGCCAGTAGTAACAGGTTAAGGGACTCCTACGAGCAGTACTTC.

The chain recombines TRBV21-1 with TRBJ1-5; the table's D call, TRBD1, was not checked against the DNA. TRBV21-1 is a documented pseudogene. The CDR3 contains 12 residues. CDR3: CASLTGIQPQHF. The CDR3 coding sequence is TGTGCCAGTCTGACAGGGATTCAGCCCCAGCATTTT.

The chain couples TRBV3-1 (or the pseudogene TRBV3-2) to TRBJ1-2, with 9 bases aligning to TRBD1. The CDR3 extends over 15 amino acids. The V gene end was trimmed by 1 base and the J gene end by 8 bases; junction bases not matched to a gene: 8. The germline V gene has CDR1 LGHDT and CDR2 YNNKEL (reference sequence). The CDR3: CASSQGTGVAGGYTF. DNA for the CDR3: TGTGCCAGCAGCCAAGGGACAGGGGTGGCGGGCGGCTACACCTTC.

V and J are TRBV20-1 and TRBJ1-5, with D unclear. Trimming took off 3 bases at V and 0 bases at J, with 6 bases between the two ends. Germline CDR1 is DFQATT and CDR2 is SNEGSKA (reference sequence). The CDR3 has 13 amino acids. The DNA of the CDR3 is TGCAGTGCTAGTGGGTATAGCAATCAGCCCCAGCATTTT. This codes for CSASGYSNQPQHF.

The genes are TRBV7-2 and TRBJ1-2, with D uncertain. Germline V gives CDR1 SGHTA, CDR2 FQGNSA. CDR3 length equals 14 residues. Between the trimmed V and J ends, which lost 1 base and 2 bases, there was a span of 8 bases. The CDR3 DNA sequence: TGTGCCAGCAGCTTAGATGGCCTGAACTATGGCTACACCTTC. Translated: CASSLDGLNYGYTF.

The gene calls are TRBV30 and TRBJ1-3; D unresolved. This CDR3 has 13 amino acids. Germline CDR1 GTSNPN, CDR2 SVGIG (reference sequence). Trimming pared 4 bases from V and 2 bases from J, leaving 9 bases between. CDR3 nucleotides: TGTGCCTGGAAGGGTCAGCCTGGAAACACCATATATTTT. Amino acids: CAWKGQPGNTIYF.

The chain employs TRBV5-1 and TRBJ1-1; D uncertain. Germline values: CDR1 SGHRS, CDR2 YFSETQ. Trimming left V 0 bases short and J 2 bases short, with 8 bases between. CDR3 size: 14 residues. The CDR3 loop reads CASSLDYPNTEAFF. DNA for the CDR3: TGCGCCAGCAGCTTGGATTACCCTAACACTGAAGCTTTCTTT.

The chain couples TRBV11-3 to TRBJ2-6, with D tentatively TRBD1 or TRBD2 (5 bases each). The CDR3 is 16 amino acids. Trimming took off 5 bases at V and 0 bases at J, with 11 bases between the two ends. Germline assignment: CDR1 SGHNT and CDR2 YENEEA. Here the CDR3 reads CASSPGRDSGANVLTF. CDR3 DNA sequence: TGTGCCAGCAGCCCGGGACGGGACTCTGGGGCCAACGTCCTGACTTTC.

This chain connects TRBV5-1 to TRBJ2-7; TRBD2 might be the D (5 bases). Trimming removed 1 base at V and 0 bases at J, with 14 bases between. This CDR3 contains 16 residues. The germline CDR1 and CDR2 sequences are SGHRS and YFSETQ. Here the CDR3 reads CASSLWVPRDSYEQYF. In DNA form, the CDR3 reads TGCGCCAGCAGCTTGTGGGTTCCCCGGGACTCCTACGAGCAGTACTTC.

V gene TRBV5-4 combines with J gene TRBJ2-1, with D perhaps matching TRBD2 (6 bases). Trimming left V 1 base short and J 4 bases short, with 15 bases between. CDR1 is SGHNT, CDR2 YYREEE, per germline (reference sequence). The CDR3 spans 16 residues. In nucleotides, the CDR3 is TGTGCCAGCAGCTTGTCCACGGGAGTAGCGTACAATGAGCAGTTCTTC. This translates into CASSLSTGVAYNEQFF.

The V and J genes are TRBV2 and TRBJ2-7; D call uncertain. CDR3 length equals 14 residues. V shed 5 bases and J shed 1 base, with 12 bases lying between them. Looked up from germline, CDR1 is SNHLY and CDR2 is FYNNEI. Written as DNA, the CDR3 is TGTGCCAGCAGTTGGCAGGCTTCATCCTACGAGCAGTACTTC. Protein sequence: CASSWQASSYEQYF. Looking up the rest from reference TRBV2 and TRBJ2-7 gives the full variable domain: EPEVTQTPSHQVTQMGQEVILRCVPISNHLYFYWYRQILGQKVEFLVSFYNNEISEKSEIFDDQFSVERPDGSNFTLKIRSTKLEDSAMYFCASSWQASSYEQYFGPGTRLTVT.

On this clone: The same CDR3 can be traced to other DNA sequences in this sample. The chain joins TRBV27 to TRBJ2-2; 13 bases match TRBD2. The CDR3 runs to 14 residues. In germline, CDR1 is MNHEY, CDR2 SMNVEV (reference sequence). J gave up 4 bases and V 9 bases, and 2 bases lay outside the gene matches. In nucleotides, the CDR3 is TGTGCCAGTCGACTAGCGGGGGGCACCGGGGAGCTGTTTTTT. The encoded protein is CASRLAGGTGELFF.

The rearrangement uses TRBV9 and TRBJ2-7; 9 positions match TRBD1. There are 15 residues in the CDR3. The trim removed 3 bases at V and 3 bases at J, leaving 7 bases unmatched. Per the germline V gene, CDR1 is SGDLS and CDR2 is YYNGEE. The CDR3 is CASSATGTGFYEQYF. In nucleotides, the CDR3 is TGTGCCAGCAGCGCAACCGGGACAGGGTTCTACGAGCAGTACTTC.

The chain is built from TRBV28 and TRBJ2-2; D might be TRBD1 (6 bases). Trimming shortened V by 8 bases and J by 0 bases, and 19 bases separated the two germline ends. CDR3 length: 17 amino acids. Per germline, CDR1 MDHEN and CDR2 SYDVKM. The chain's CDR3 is CASLPGHLSSNTGELFF. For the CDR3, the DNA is TGTGCCAGCCTTCCGGGACACCTTAGTTCGAACACCGGGGAGCTGTTTTTT.

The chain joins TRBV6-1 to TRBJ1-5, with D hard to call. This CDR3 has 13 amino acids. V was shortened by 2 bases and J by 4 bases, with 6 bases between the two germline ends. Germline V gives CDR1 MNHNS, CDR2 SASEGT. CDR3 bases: TGTGCCAGCAGTGAACAGTCGAATCAGCCCCAGCATTTT. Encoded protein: CASSEQSNQPQHF.

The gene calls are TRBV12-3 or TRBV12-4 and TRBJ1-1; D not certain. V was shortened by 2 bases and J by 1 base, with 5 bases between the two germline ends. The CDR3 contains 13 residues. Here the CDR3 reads CASSLSRNTEAFF. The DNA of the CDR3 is TGTGCCAGCAGTTTAAGTAGGAACACTGAAGCTTTCTTT.

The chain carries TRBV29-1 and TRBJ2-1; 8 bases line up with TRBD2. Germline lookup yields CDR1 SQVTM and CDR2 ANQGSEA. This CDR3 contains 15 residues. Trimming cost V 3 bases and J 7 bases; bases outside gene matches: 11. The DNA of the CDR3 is TGCAGCGTTGACGGGGGGGAGGGTGTTGTGAATGAGCAGTTCTTC. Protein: CSVDGGEGVVNEQFF.

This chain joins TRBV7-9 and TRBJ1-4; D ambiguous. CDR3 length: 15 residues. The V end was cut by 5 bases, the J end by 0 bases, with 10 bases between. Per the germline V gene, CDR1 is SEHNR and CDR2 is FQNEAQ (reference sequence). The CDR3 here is CASSVPASTNEKLFF. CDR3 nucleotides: TGTGCCAGCAGCGTTCCTGCCTCAACTAATGAAAAACTGTTTTTT.

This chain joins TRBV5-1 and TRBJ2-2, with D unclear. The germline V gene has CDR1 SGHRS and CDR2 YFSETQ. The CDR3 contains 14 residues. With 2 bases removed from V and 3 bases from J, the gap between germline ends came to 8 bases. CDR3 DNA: TGCGCCAGCAGCTTTGGCGGAGACACCGGGGAGCTGTTTTTT. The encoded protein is CASSFGGDTGELFF.

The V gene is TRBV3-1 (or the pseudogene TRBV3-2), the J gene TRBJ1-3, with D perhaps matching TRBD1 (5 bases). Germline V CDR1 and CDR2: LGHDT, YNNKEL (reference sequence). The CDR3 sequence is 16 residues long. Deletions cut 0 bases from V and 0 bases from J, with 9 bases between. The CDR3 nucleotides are TGTGCCAGCAGCCAAGACAGGGTAATCTCTGGAAACACCATATATTTT. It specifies CASSQDRVISGNTIYF.